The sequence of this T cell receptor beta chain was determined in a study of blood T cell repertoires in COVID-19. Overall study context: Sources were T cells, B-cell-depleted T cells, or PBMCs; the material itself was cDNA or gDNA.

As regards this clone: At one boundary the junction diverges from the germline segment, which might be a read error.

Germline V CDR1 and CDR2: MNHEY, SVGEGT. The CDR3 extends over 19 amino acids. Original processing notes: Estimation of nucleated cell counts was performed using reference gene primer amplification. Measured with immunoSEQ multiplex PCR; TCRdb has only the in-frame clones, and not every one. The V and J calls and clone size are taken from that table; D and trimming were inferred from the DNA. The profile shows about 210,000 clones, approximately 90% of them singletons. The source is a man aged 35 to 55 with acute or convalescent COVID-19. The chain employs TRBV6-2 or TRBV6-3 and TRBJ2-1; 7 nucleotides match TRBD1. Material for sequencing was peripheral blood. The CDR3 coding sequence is TGTGCCAGCAGTTACCGACCTAGGGGGCCTCCAACCTCCCACAATGAGCAGTTCTTC. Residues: CASSYRPRGPPTSHNEQFF.